This is a list of T cell receptor beta chains from one sample in a study of blood T cell repertoires in COVID-19. Sequencing used immunoSEQ multiplex PCR; TCRdb keeps in-frame clones, though not all of them. Of fewer than 350,000 clones detected, under 90% appear once; the ten largest clones hold approximately 5%. The sample was PBMCs or T cells enriched from blood (not recorded which). The source is a man aged 60 to 75 who had recovered from COVID-19. CDR3s include the opening cysteine and the closing phenylalanine or tryptophan. The D gene is left open where the match is weak. Rows may omit the clone size; those that give it use once, few, many or a size class.

V gene	CDR3 length	D gene	J gene	clone size	CDR3 protein	CDR3 DNA
TRBV27	15	-	TRBJ2-5	-	CASSLRGAPQETQYF	TGTGCCAGCAGCTTACGGGGGGCCCCCCAAGAGACCCAGTACTTC
TRBV7-2	15	-	TRBJ2-3	-	CASSSPSLRTDTQYF	TGTGCCAGCAGCTCCCCCTCCCTCCGCACAGATACGCAGTATTTT
TRBV27	16	TRBD2	TRBJ2-5	-	CASSSRGLAGVETQYF	TGTGCCAGCAGTTCGAGGGGACTAGCGGGAGTCGAGACCCAGTACTTC
TRBV18	14	TRBD2	TRBJ2-1	once	CASSPPTSGKGPFF	TGTGCCAGCTCACCACCGACTAGCGGGAAAGGTCCGTTCTTC
TRBV29-1	13	-	TRBJ2-5	-	CSVELGSPETQYF	TGCAGCGTTGAGCTAGGTAGCCCAGAGACCCAGTACTTC
TRBV6-4	17	TRBD2	TRBJ2-1	-	CASSDGGRESPYNEQFF	TGTGCCAGCAGTGATGGTGGGCGGGAGAGCCCCTACAATGAGCAGTTCTTC
TRBV14	17	TRBD2	TRBJ2-3	-	CASSQRRAGDITDTQYF	TGTGCCAGCAGCCAAAGGCGAGCGGGAGATATCACAGATACGCAGTATTTT
TRBV7-3	18	TRBD2	TRBJ2-7	-	CASSLAGTSGPNSYEQYF	TGTGCCAGCAGCTTGGCCGGGACTAGCGGGCCAAATTCCTACGAGCAGTACTTC
TRBV19	15	TRBD1	TRBJ2-7	-	CASSRSTGTGFEQYF	TGTGCCAGTAGTAGGAGTACCGGGACAGGGTTCGAGCAGTACTTC
TRBV29-1	11	-	TRBJ2-1	-	CSVEDPSEQFF	TGCAGCGTTGAAGACCCCAGTGAGCAGTTCTTC
TRBV5-5	17	TRBD2	TRBJ2-5	-	CASSRSTGTMGQETQYF	TGTGCCAGCAGCCGCTCCACCGGGACTATGGGACAAGAGACCCAGTACTTC
TRBV6-5	13	-	TRBJ2-5	-	CASTTPGRETQYF	TGTGCCAGCACCACTCCGGGAAGGGAGACCCAGTACTTC
TRBV7-2	12	-	TRBJ2-3	-	CASSLKPDTQYF	TGTGCCAGCAGCCTGAAGCCAGATACGCAGTATTTT
TRBV7-2	16	TRBD2	TRBJ2-2	-	CASSLTSGRLTGELFF	TGTGCCAGCAGCTTGACTAGCGGGAGGCTCACCGGGGAGCTGTTTTTT
TRBV6-5	16	TRBD1	TRBJ1-2	-	CASSWTGALTNYGYTF	TGTGCCAGCAGTTGGACAGGGGCCTTGACTAACTATGGCTACACCTTC
TRBV19	15	TRBD1	TRBJ2-7	-	CASSPGQGINYEQYF	TGTGCCAGTAGTCCGGGACAGGGAATCAACTACGAGCAGTACTTC
TRBV11-2	15	TRBD1	TRBJ2-2	-	CASSFRGQGAGELFF	TGTGCCAGCAGCTTTCGGGGACAGGGGGCCGGGGAGCTGTTTTTT
TRBV5-1	15	TRBD2	TRBJ2-1	-	CASSRSSGSYNEQFF	TGCGCCAGCAGCCGCTCTAGCGGGAGTTACAATGAGCAGTTCTTC
TRBV5-1	14	-	TRBJ1-3	-	CASSLVSSGNTIYF	TGCGCCAGCAGCTTGGTGAGCTCTGGAAACACCATATATTTT
TRBV4-1	16	-	TRBJ2-7	-	CASQQAAQAELDEQYF	TGCGCCAGCCAACAGGCTGCGCAGGCTGAACTTGACGAGCAGTACTTC
TRBV9	18	TRBD2	TRBJ2-3	-	CASSAIPGTSGKTDTQYF	TGTGCCAGCAGCGCAATACCCGGGACTAGCGGGAAAACAGATACGCAGTATTTT
TRBV7-2	14	TRBD1	TRBJ1-2	-	CASSKDRGQYGYTF	TGTGCCAGCAGCAAGGACAGGGGGCAGTATGGCTACACCTTC
TRBV29-1	11	-	TRBJ2-5	-	CSARLIETQYF	TGCAGCGCCCGACTGATAGAGACCCAGTACTTC
TRBV28	15	TRBD2	TRBJ2-2	-	CASSTPGGGTGELFF	TGTGCCAGCAGTACCCCTGGGGGGGGAACCGGGGAGCTGTTTTTT